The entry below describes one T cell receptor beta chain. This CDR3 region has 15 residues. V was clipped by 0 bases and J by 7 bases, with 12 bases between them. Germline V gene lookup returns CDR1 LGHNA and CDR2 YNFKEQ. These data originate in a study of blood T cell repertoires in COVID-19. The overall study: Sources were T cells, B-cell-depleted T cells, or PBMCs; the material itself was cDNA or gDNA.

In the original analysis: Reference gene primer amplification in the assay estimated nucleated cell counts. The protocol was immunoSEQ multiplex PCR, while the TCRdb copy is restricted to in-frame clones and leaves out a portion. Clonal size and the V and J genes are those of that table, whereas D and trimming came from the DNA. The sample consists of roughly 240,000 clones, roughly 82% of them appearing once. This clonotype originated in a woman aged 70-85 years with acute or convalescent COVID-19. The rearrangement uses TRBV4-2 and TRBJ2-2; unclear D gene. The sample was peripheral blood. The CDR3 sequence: CASSQDPVPFGELFF. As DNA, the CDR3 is TGTGCCAGCAGCCAAGACCCCGTCCCGTTCGGGGAGCTGTTTTTT.